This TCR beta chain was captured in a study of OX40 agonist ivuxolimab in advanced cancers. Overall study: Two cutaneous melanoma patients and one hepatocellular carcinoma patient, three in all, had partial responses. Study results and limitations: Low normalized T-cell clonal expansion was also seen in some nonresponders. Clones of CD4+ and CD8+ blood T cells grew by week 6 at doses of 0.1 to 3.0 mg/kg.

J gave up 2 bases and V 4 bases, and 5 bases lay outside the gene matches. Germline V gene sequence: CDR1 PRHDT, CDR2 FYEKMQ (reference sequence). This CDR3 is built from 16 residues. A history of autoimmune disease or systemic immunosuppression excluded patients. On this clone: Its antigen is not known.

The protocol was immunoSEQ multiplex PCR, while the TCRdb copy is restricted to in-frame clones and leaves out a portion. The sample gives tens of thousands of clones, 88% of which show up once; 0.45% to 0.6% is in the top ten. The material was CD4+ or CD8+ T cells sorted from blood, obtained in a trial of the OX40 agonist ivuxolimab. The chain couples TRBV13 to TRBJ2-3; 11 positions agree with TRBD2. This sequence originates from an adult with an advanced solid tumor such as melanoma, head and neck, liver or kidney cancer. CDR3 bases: TGTGCCAGCAGCTATAGCGGGGGGGCCCTCACAGATACGCAGTATTTT. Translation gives CASSYSGGALTDTQYF.